The rows below give T cell receptor beta chains drawn from one sample of a study of T cells in Graves' hyperthyroidism and ophthalmopathy. TCRdb processed the multiplex PCR reads anew with MiXCR; each CDR3 protein has one entry. The profile covers around 340,000 distinct CDR3 sequences, with approximately 13% appearing a single time and around 23% taken by the ten largest. Sequencing used blood. The receptors originated from a woman aged 25-40 years with Graves' hyperthyroidism. CDR3s include the opening cysteine and the closing phenylalanine or tryptophan. A D gene is named only where the DNA matches it firmly. Clone size appears in some rows only: once, few, many, or a class for an expanded clone.

TRBD1,-,TRBJ2-7,TRBV15,TGTGCCACCAGCAGTTACCGGGACAGCTCCTACGAGCAGTACTTC,CATSSYRDSSYEQYF
TRBD2,-,TRBJ2-7,TRBV27,TGTGCCAGCAGTGTACTACTAGCGGGAGGAATCGGCGAGCAGTACTTC,CASSVLLAGGIGEQYF
-,many,TRBJ2-3,TRBV10-3,TGTGCCGCAAGAGGGGCAGATACGCAGTATTTT,CAARGADTQYF
-,-,TRBJ2-1,TRBV30,TGTGCCTGGAGGGCCAGAGGAGGGAGAGGTAATGAGCAGTTCTTC,CAWRARGGRGNEQFF
-,-,TRBJ2-1,TRBV7-6,TGTGCCAGCAGTTTATCTCCCGCGGGCGGGGCTAATGAGCAGTTCTTC,CASSLSPAGGANEQFF
TRBD1,once,TRBJ2-5,TRBV30,TGTGCCTGGAGTGTCCTAACAGGGGGATTGTGGGAGACCCAGTACTTC,CAWSVLTGGLWETQYF
TRBD2,-,TRBJ2-1,TRBV10-1,TGCGCCAGCAGTGTCGGGACTAGCAAAAATGAGCAGTTCTTC,CASSVGTSKNEQFF
TRBD2,once,TRBJ2-1,TRBV14,TGTGCCAGCAGGAAAAGCGGGACCACCAGCGGATACAATGAGCAGTTCTTC,CASRKSGTTSGYNEQFF
-,many,TRBJ1-2,TRBV27,TGTGCCAGCAGTTCTTATAGAGGGGACCCCCTCGGCTACACCTTC,CASSSYRGDPLGYTF
-,few,TRBJ2-2,TRBV28,TGTGCCAGCAAAGCTGGCGGGGAGCTGTTTTTT,CASKAGGELFF
-,many,TRBJ1-2,TRBV28,TGTGCCAGCAGTCCCAACTTAGGACAGTATGGCTACACCTTC,CASSPNLGQYGYTF
TRBD2,many,TRBJ2-5,TRBV6-2/TRBV6-3,TGTGCCAGCAGTTACTTAGCGGGAGGGCCGGAAGAGACCCAGTACTTC,CASSYLAGGPEETQYF
-,many,TRBJ2-7,TRBV12-3/TRBV12-4,TGTGCCAGCAGTTTCGGGAGCACGGGAGCTTACGAGCAGTACTTC,CASSFGSTGAYEQYF
TRBD1,-,TRBJ2-2,TRBV7-2,TGTGCCAGCAGCTTTAGGGGCCGGACAGGGAGGATGTTTTTT,CASSFRGRTGRMFF
-,many,TRBJ1-2,TRBV28,TGTGCCAGCACTCCGGGGGGAGGCTATGGCTACACCTTC,CASTPGGGYGYTF
TRBD2,many,TRBJ2-7,TRBV11-2,TGTGCCAGCAGTGGGACTAGCGGAGGCCACGAGCAGTACTTC,CASSGTSGGHEQYF
TRBD2,few,TRBJ2-6,TRBV7-2,TGTGCCAGCAGCTTGGGGAGGGGATCCTCTGGGGCCAACGTCCTGACTTTC,CASSLGRGSSGANVLTF
-,-,TRBJ1-2,TRBV11-1,TGTGCCAGCAGCTATGCGAACAGCTATGGCTACACCTTC,CASSYANSYGYTF
-,few,TRBJ2-1,TRBV6-5,TGTGCCAGCAGTTACTCGATGTATTCGGGCAATGAGCAGTTCTTC,CASSYSMYSGNEQFF
-,-,TRBJ2-3,TRBV4-3,TGCGCCAGCAGCCAAGATTGGGGTGCAGATACGCAGTATTTT,CASSQDWGADTQYF
TRBD1,-,TRBJ1-2,TRBV24-1,TGTGCCACCAGTGATCGGACAGGAATTGGCTATGGCTACACCTTC,CATSDRTGIGYGYTF
-,many,TRBJ2-2,TRBV28,TGTGCCAGCAGTATCGGGACTTCGTGGGAGCTGTTTTTT,CASSIGTSWELFF
-,many,TRBJ2-1,TRBV2,TGTGCCAGCAGTGACCCGGGGGGCACCTACAATGAGCAGTTCTTC,CASSDPGGTYNEQFF
-,many,TRBJ2-3,TRBV15,TGTGCCACCAGCAGAGAATACACAGATACGCAGTATTTT,CATSREYTDTQYF
-,many,TRBJ1-1,TRBV11-1,TGTGCCAGCAGCTTAGGTGCCTTCGCGTCTATGAACACTGAAGCTTTCTTT,CASSLGAFASMNTEAFF
TRBD2,-,TRBJ2-5,TRBV7-7,TGTGCTAGCAGCTTAGGCGGGAGCCAACAAGAGACCCAGTACTTC,CASSLGGSQQETQYF
-,many,TRBJ1-4,TRBV30,TGTGCCTGGTCAGACGGAGCTAATGAAAAACTGTTTTTT,CAWSDGANEKLFF
-,-,TRBJ2-1,TRBV5-1,TGCGCCAGCAGCTTGAATTACAATGAGCAGTTCTTC,CASSLNYNEQFF
-,-,TRBJ2-2,TRBV2,TGTGCCACCTTCCAGGGGGGGGGGTCCACCGGGGAGCTGTTTTTT,CATFQGGGSTGELFF
TRBD2,few,TRBJ2-3,TRBV20-1,TGCAGTGCTCAAGCGGCGGGACTAGGTGTAGATACGCAGTATTTT,CSAQAAGLGVDTQYF
-,few,TRBJ1-5,TRBV20-1,TGCAGTGCTAGGGCAGCGAGGGAAAATCAGCCCCAGCATTTT,CSARAARENQPQHF
-,many,TRBJ1-1,TRBV7-8,TGTGCCAGTTCACGACAGACTATGCAGAAGAACACTGAAGCTTTCTTT,CASSRQTMQKNTEAFF
-,few,TRBJ2-6,TRBV27,TGTGCCAGCAGTTTACGTTTTGATGCTGGGGCCAACGTCCTGACTTTC,CASSLRFDAGANVLTF
TRBD2,many,TRBJ2-4,TRBV20-1,TGCAGTGCCCCAGCTCTAGCGGATATTAACATTCAGTACTTC,CSAPALADINIQYF
-,many,TRBJ2-5,TRBV7-2,TGTGCCAGCAGCCGCCCAGGAAGTAACGGGGAGACCCAGTACTTC,CASSRPGSNGETQYF
TRBD2,many,TRBJ2-3,TRBV24-1,TGTGCCACCAGTGCGCGGGGGGATACGCAGTATTTT,CATSARGDTQYF
TRBD2,many,TRBJ2-7,TRBV20-1,TGCAGTCAGATGACTAGCGGAACCTACGAGCAGTACTTC,CSQMTSGTYEQYF
TRBD2,once,TRBJ2-3,TRBV7-3,TGTGCCAGCAGCCTCGTTGTCGGGACTAGCGGGGTTGGTACGCAGTATTTT,CASSLVVGTSGVGTQYF
-,many,TRBJ2-5,TRBV28,TGTGCCAGCAGGGGGGACCCGGCTCAGGAGACCCAGTACTTC,CASRGDPAQETQYF
-,few,TRBJ2-1,TRBV19,TGTGCCAGTAGTGACAGTCCCGGGGGTAACAATGAGCAGTTCTTC,CASSDSPGGNNEQFF
TRBD1,-,TRBJ1-1,TRBV5-1,TGCGCCAGCAGCTTGGCCGGGACAGGGGGCACTGAAGCTTTCTTT,CASSLAGTGGTEAFF
-,few,TRBJ2-2,TRBV7-9,TGTGCCAGCAGCCAATCTCTGGGCGGAGGTACCCCCCGGGAGCTGTTTTTT,CASSQSLGGGTPRELFF
-,many,TRBJ1-5,TRBV6-1,TGTGCCAGCAGGGATGACAACAATCAGCCCCAGCATTTT,CASRDDNNQPQHF
-,many,TRBJ1-2,TRBV3-1,TGTGCCAGCAGGCCTTCTAGAGGGATTGGCTACACCTTC,CASRPSRGIGYTF
-,many,TRBJ2-7,TRBV10-2,TGCGCCAGCAAGGTAGTAGCCGGGTACGAGCAGTACTTC,CASKVVAGYEQYF
-,few,TRBJ2-3,TRBV20-1,TGCAGTGCTACGCCCTGGGACCCTCCGGCGGATACGCAGTATTTT,CSATPWDPPADTQYF
-,few,TRBJ1-4,TRBV7-9,TGTGCCAGCAGCGGCGGGGGAAATGGTGAAAAACTGTTTTTT,CASSGGGNGEKLFF
-,-,TRBJ2-4,TRBV20-1,TGCAGTGCTAGAACCGGGCCCCCGAACAGCATTCAGTACTTC,CSARTGPPNSIQYF
TRBD1,many,TRBJ2-4,TRBV15,TGTGCCACCAGCAGAGATGTCCCCGGGACAGGGAGTTCTCGGAGGAACATTCAGTACTTC,CATSRDVPGTGSSRRNIQYF
TRBD1,many,TRBJ2-4,TRBV6-2/TRBV6-3,TGTGCCAGCAGTGACCGGGACAGGCAAAACATTCAGTACTTC,CASSDRDRQNIQYF
TRBD1,few,TRBJ2-3,TRBV3-1,TGTGCCAGCAGCGGCCGGGACAGCCGGACAGATACGCAGTATTTT,CASSGRDSRTDTQYF
-,many,TRBJ2-2,TRBV12-3/TRBV12-4,TGTGCCAGCAGTTTGGGGTTAGGCGGGGAGCTGTTTTTT,CASSLGLGGELFF
-,many,TRBJ1-2,TRBV28,TGTGCCAGCAGTTTATGGTCCGGGACGGATGGCTACACCTTC,CASSLWSGTDGYTF
-,many,TRBJ2-7,TRBV28,TGTGCCAGCAGTAAGGACATCCCGACTTTCGACGAGCAGTACTTC,CASSKDIPTFDEQYF
-,few,TRBJ2-1,TRBV5-4,TGTGCCAGCAGCTTTCGAGGGGGGAATGAGCAGTTCTTC,CASSFRGGNEQFF
-,many,TRBJ1-1,TRBV15,TGTGCCACCAGCAGAGAGCTGAACACTGAAGCTTTCTTT,CATSRELNTEAFF
TRBD2,few,TRBJ2-5,TRBV11-1,TGTGCCAGCAGCCCGTGGGAACTAGCGGGAGTGAGGGAGACCCAGTACTTC,CASSPWELAGVRETQYF
-,many,TRBJ1-6,TRBV28,TGTGCCAGCACTACCCTCCCCCTCGGGAATTCACCCCTCCACTTT,CASTTLPLGNSPLHF
TRBD2,few,TRBJ2-2,TRBV6-4,TGTGCCAGCAAAACTAGCGGGGACACCGGGGAGCTGTTTTTT,CASKTSGDTGELFF
-,-,TRBJ1-2,TRBV11-2,TGCCTTACGGGGCAGGGCTATGGCTACACCTTC,CLTGQGYGYTF